The clone carrying this T cell receptor (beta chain) came up a few times. The blood RNA (from unsorted whole blood) was obtained, and germline DNA was also extracted. The CDR3 is 13 amino acids. Trimming pared 3 bases from V and 6 bases from J, leaving 10 bases between. The authors made TCR beta cDNA from 450 to 600 ng total RNA with a constant-region primer. Researchers made the TCR beta libraries by running three nested multiplex PCR rounds with slightly modified ARM-PCR. Forward primers for TRBV1-TRBV30 and a C-beta reverse primer served the first two PCR rounds, at around 11 cycles each. TCRdb fed the multiplex PCR reads into MiXCR, producing one record per CDR3 protein. The data show about 310,000 distinct CDR3 sequences, roughly 60% seen once. This specimen comes from a study of tumor-infiltrating lymphocytes in primary liver carcinoma. Study context: Sequenced samples came back with roughly 3.65 to 8 million productive TCRbeta reads, and the counts looked alike across tissue types.

The source is a woman aged 30 to 39 with primary liver carcinoma and hepatitis B virus infection. The sample comprised peripheral blood. The chain links TRBV12-3 or TRBV12-4 to TRBJ2-3, with D unresolved. This chain's CDR3 is CASSFLRSDTQYF. The CDR3 coding sequence is TGTGCCAGCAGTTTCTTGAGGTCGGATACGCAGTATTTT.